These 29 T cell receptor beta chains came from one sample sequenced in a study of blood T cell repertoires in COVID-19. Generated by immunoSEQ multiplex PCR, the TCRdb table keeps only in-frame clones and is missing some. The sample comprises about 110,000 clones, around nine tenths of which are singletons, and 1% to 1.5% rests with the top ten. Input material: peripheral blood. Receptors were obtained from a woman aged 25 to 39 with acute or convalescent COVID-19.

The chain has TRBV5-1 and TRBJ2-3; perhaps TRBD1 as D (5 bases). The CDR3 is made up of 13 amino acids. Looked up from germline, CDR1 is SGHRS and CDR2 is YFSETQ. The V end was cut by 4 bases, the J end by 10 bases, with 16 bases between. CDR3 residues: CASSPDPLGPQYF. The DNA of the CDR3 is TGCGCCAGCAGCCCTGACCCTTTGGGGCCGCAGTATTTT.

CDR3 in DNA: TGTGCCAGCTCACCCCAGGGGGGCACCATGAACACTGAAGCTTTCTTT. As protein: CASSPQGGTMNTEAFF. This rearrangement joins TRBV18 to TRBJ1-1; TRBD1 matches at 7 bases. CDR1 and CDR2 from the germline V gene are KGHSH and LQKENI. The junction had 7 bases not matched to a gene; V was cut back by 3 bases and J by 0 bases. This CDR3 has 16 residues.

The table lists this clone with a count of one. V gene TRBV7-2 combines with J gene TRBJ2-7; D not resolved. CDR3 length equals 13 residues. V was pared by 0 bases and J by 4 bases, with 7 bases between. Germline V CDR1 and CDR2: SGHTA, FQGNSA. CDR3 protein: CASSLAYEYEQYF. DNA for the CDR3: TGTGCCAGCAGCTTAGCTTACGAGTACGAGCAGTACTTC.

The genes are TRBV5-4 and TRBJ2-1; the D gene is possibly TRBD2 (6 bases). Germline CDR1 is SGHNT and CDR2 is YYREEE (reference sequence). The CDR3 consists of 14 residues. V was trimmed by 2 bases and J by 11 bases, leaving 17 bases between them. The DNA for the CDR3 is TGTGCCAGCAGCTTCGGGACTCCCGGCGGCCAGCAGTTCTTC. It translates to CASSFGTPGGQQFF.

This rearrangement joins TRBV19 to TRBJ1-2; 7 positions match TRBD1. The CDR3 has 16 residues. V was pared by 6 bases and J by 9 bases, with 19 bases of the junction left unmatched. The V gene's germline CDR1 is LNHDA and CDR2 SQIVND (reference sequence). The CDR3 loop is CASRNYLGTDYGRYTF. As DNA, the CDR3 is TGTGCCAGTAGAAACTATCTTGGGACAGATTATGGTCGCTACACCTTC.

The chain combines TRBV30 with TRBJ1-6; D remains ambiguous. Germline loops: CDR1 GTSNPN, CDR2 SVGIG (reference sequence). V dropped 3 bases and J dropped 11 bases, with 11 bases sitting between them. The CDR3 length is 12 residues. CDR3 bases: TGTGCCTGGAGGCCCTTGGGAGCACCCCTCCACTTT. This sequence encodes CAWRPLGAPLHF.

The V and J genes are TRBV7-9 and TRBJ1-1, with 11 nucleotides matching TRBD1. The V gene end was trimmed by 2 bases and the J gene end by 6 bases; junction bases not matched to a gene: 8. The CDR3 has 16 amino acids. In germline, CDR1 is SEHNR, CDR2 FQNEAQ (reference sequence). The CDR3 DNA reads TGTGCCAGCAGCTTATCCTGGACAGGGGGCCCCCCTGAAGCTTTCTTT. It translates to CASSLSWTGGPPEAFF.

This chain joins TRBV3-1 (or the pseudogene TRBV3-2) and TRBJ2-3; 8 nucleotides agree with TRBD1. The germline CDR1 and CDR2 sequences are LGHDT and YNNKEL (reference sequence). The CDR3 sequence is 15 residues long. Trimming took 4 bases from V and 1 from J; bases not matched to a gene: 4. The CDR3 here is CASSPRQGRTDTQYF. For the CDR3, the DNA is TGTGCCAGCAGCCCGAGACAGGGGCGCACAGATACGCAGTATTTT.

The chain combines TRBV6-5 with TRBJ1-4, with D maybe TRBD1 (6 bases). Trimming stripped 6 bases from V and 7 bases from J, with 18 bases between. The CDR3 is 15 amino acids. CDR1 and CDR2 from the germline V gene are MNHEY and SVGAGI. CDR3 DNA: TGTGCCAGCAGCCGAACAGGGCCCTGGAGTGAAAAACTGTTTTTT. The encoded protein is CASSRTGPWSEKLFF.

The rearrangement links TRBV18 to TRBJ2-5, with 9 bases fitting TRBD1. Germline CDR1 is KGHSH and CDR2 is LQKENI. The J segment lost 3 bases and the V segment lost 3 bases, leaving 2 bases of the junction unmatched. CDR3 length: 14 amino acids. CDR3 in DNA: TGTGCCAGCTCACCGGACAGGGGAGAAGAGACCCAGTACTTC. Amino acid sequence: CASSPDRGEETQYF.

J is TRBJ2-1 and V is TRBV29-1; D may be TRBD2 (6 bases). The CDR3 runs to 16 residues. The V gene lost 6 bases and the J gene lost 3 bases, with 21 bases spanning the gap. The germline V gene has CDR1 SQVTM and CDR2 ANQGSEA. The CDR3 coding sequence is TGCAGCGTCGCGGGGAAGCCGGAAAACTTCTACAATGAGCAGTTCTTC. This encodes CSVAGKPENFYNEQFF.

The chain employs TRBV2 and TRBJ2-1; 10 positions match TRBD2. The CDR3 is 19 amino acids. Germline trimming cut 7 bases from V and 0 bases from J; bases unmatched to any gene: 15. Germline-derived CDR1 and CDR2 are SNHLY and FYNNEI. The CDR3 protein is CASKVAGGRISSSYNEQFF. As DNA, the CDR3 is TGTGCCAGCAAGGTAGCGGGGGGCCGTATCTCGAGCTCCTACAATGAGCAGTTCTTC.

This clone was seen just once. The rearrangement uses TRBV27 and TRBJ1-3; 9 positions agree with TRBD1. CDR1 is MNHEY, CDR2 SMNVEV, per germline (reference sequence). The junction had 7 bases not matched to a gene; V was cut back by 5 bases and J by 2 bases. The CDR3 is 16 residues long. The CDR3 DNA sequence: TGTGCCAGCAGTAAAGGGACAGGGCATGCTGGAAACACCATATATTTT. Translated: CASSKGTGHAGNTIYF.

The chain combines TRBV24-1 with TRBJ2-7, with TRBD2 matching 12 bases. The J segment lost 4 bases and the V segment lost 2 bases, leaving 5 bases of the junction unmatched. Germline loops: CDR1 KGHDR, CDR2 SFDVKD. The CDR3 extends over 16 amino acids. The CDR3 sequence: CATSDSRTSGKYEQYF. CDR3 DNA sequence: TGTGCCACCAGTGATTCTAGGACTAGCGGGAAGTACGAGCAGTACTTC.

The rearrangement links TRBV5-8 to TRBJ1-4; TRBD1 matches at 9 bases. The CDR3 is 15 residues long. After removal of 4 bases from V and 9 bases from J, the junction contained 10 bases not matched to a gene. CDR1 and CDR2 from the germline V gene are SGHTS and YDEGEE. This chain's CDR3 is CASSPVRTGVKKLFF. The CDR3 DNA reads as TGTGCCAGCAGCCCGGTGAGGACAGGGGTTAAAAAACTGTTTTTT.

Only one count was recorded for this clone. The rearrangement joins TRBV14 to TRBJ2-1; 8 nucleotides agree with TRBD2. Germline V gene data show CDR1 as SGHDN and CDR2 as FVKESK. V lost 1 base, J lost 5 bases, and 7 bases stayed unmatched. This CDR3 comprises 16 residues. CDR3 sequence (DNA): TGTGCCAGCAGCCAAGCTTCGCGGGGGGCCAACAATGAGCAGTTCTTC. Translated, it gives CASSQASRGANNEQFF. Filled out from reference TRBV14 and TRBJ2-1, the complete variable domain reads EAGVTQFPSHSVIEKGQTVTLRCDPISGHDNLYWYRRVMGKEIKFLLHFVKESKQDESGMPNNRFLAERTGGTYSTLKVQPAELEDSGVYFCASSQASRGANNEQFFGPGTRLTVL.

This clone was seen a single time. This chain connects TRBV28 to TRBJ1-6; 8 bases align to TRBD1. The V gene end was trimmed by 2 bases and the J gene end by 4 bases; junction bases not matched to a gene: 4. Germline V CDR1 and CDR2: MDHEN, SYDVKM. The CDR3 sequence is 16 residues long. The CDR3, as DNA: TGTGCCAGCAGTTTACACAGGGGGGGATATAATTCACCCCTCCACTTT. Translation gives CASSLHRGGYNSPLHF.

This clone has only a few counts. This chain connects TRBV29-1 to TRBJ2-1, with 12 bases identical to TRBD2. Germline V gives CDR1 SQVTM, CDR2 ANQGSEA. The CDR3 loop spans 11 amino acids. After removal of 6 bases from V and 16 bases from J, the junction contained 7 bases not matched to a gene. The CDR3, as DNA: TGCAGCGTGGAGACTAGCGGGAGAATATTCTTC. Translation: CSVETSGRIFF.

This chain links TRBV6-6 with TRBJ2-7; the match to TRBD1 covers 8 bases. This CDR3 is built from 15 residues. Germline trimming cut 6 bases from V and 0 bases from J; bases unmatched to any gene: 7. Germline CDR1 is MNHNY and CDR2 is SVGAGI (reference sequence). The CDR3 region has the DNA TGTGCCAGCAGAGCAGACAGGGGAATCTCCTACGAGCAGTACTTC. Its translation is CASRADRGISYEQYF.

The chain uses TRBV5-1 and TRBJ2-7; 7 positions match TRBD1. This CDR3 comprises 14 residues. The ends lost 0 bases at V and 2 bases at J; junction bases unmatched: 2. In germline, CDR1 is SGHRS, CDR2 YFSETQ. The DNA for the CDR3 is TGCGCCAGCAGCTTGGGGACAGGAGCCTACGAGCAGTACTTC. It encodes CASSLGTGAYEQYF.

V gene TRBV9 combines with J gene TRBJ2-2, with D possibly TRBD2 on 5 matching bases. Deletions cut 4 bases from V and 1 base from J, with 11 bases between. Germline CDR1 SGDLS, CDR2 YYNGEE. The CDR3 spans 15 residues. CDR3 in DNA: TGTGCCAGCAGCCTAGGACTGGTGAACACCGGGGAGCTGTTTTTT. This encodes CASSLGLVNTGELFF.

V gene TRBV7-3 combines with J gene TRBJ2-7; 8 positions agree with TRBD1. V was clipped by 1 base and J by 7 bases; unmatched bases: 3. CDR1 and CDR2 from the germline V gene are SGHTA and FQGTGA. The CDR3 is made up of 13 amino acids. The CDR3 DNA follows: TGTGCCAGCAGCTTAAGGACAGGGTGGGAGCAGTACTTC. It is translated as CASSLRTGWEQYF.

The sample holds one count of this clone. The chain is built from TRBV20-1 and TRBJ2-1; possible D gene TRBD2, 5 bases. CDR1 and CDR2 from the germline V gene are DFQATT and SNEGSKA (reference sequence). V lost 3 bases to trimming and J lost 6 bases, with 18 bases between them. The CDR3 is 15 residues long. The CDR3 here is CSASPGGSPGNEQFF. The CDR3 DNA follows: TGCAGTGCTAGTCCTGGCGGGTCCCCAGGCAATGAGCAGTTCTTC.

The V call is TRBV7-8, the J call TRBJ2-7; 9 bases match TRBD2. The CDR3 has 14 amino acids. Germline-derived CDR1 and CDR2 are SGHVS and FQNEAQ. J lost 2 bases, V lost 5 bases, and 4 bases had no gene match. Here the CDR3 reads CASSLEREAYEQYF. The DNA of the CDR3 is TGTGCCAGCAGCCTCGAGCGGGAGGCCTACGAGCAGTACTTC.

The chain is built from TRBV12-3 or TRBV12-4 and TRBJ1-1; 8 positions match TRBD1. V shed 6 bases and J 4 bases; nucleotides not matched to a gene: 4. The CDR3 is 13 residues long. The CDR3 loop reads CASSRQGRTEAFF. In nucleotides, the CDR3 is TGTGCCAGCAGCAGACAGGGGCGCACTGAAGCTTTCTTT.

The rearrangement links TRBV24-1 to TRBJ1-2, with D unresolved. The ends were cut back, 7 bases at V and 4 bases at J, with 9 bases in the middle. Germline V lookup: CDR1 KGHDR, CDR2 SFDVKD. This CDR3 region has 12 residues. The CDR3 nucleotides are TGTGCCACCAGCTTCGAGGGCTATGGCTACACCTTC. Protein sequence: CATSFEGYGYTF.

The chain uses TRBV3-1 (or the pseudogene TRBV3-2) and TRBJ1-3; D not resolved. The CDR3 extends over 16 amino acids. Germline-derived CDR1 and CDR2 are LGHDT and YNNKEL (reference sequence). Trimming left V 1 base short and J 1 base short, with 11 bases between. CDR3 bases: TGTGCCAGCAGCCAAGTCCACCAGACTTCTGGAAACACCATATATTTT. Its protein is CASSQVHQTSGNTIYF.

The chain couples TRBV11-3 to TRBJ2-4, with 13 nucleotides matching TRBD2. V shed 5 bases, J shed 1 base, and the junction held 5 bases outside the gene matches. In germline, CDR1 is SGHNT, CDR2 YENEEA. This CDR3 comprises 17 residues. The CDR3 region has the DNA TGTGCCAGCAGCCAGACTAGCGGGGGGCGGGCCAAAAACATTCAGTACTTC. Translating gives CASSQTSGGRAKNIQYF. Combining the CDR3 with reference TRBV11-3 and TRBJ2-4 gives the whole variable domain EAGVVQSPRYKIIEKKQPVAFWCNPISGHNTLYWYLQNLGQGPELLIRYENEEAVDDSQLPKDRFSAERLKGVDSTLKIQPAELGDSAVYLCASSQTSGGRAKNIQYFGAGTRLSVL.

This chain uses TRBV10-3 with TRBJ2-7; a possible D gene is TRBD2 (6 bases). This CDR3 comprises 16 residues. The V end was cut by 4 bases, the J end by 3 bases, with 19 bases between. Germline loops: CDR1 ENHRY, CDR2 SYGVKD. DNA for the CDR3: TGTGCCATCAGTGGGGCGGGGCAGGGTATTTTCTACGAGCAGTACTTC. Amino acids: CAISGAGQGIFYEQYF.